This T cell receptor beta chain was sequenced during a study of CD8 T cells in ankylosing spondylitis. Findings of the study overall: In synovial fluid and blood from reactive arthritis, some motif variants were previously reported.

This clonotype was seen many times. Its specificity is not known. Each TCR beta library was made by quantitative 5'-RACE that incorporated molecular barcodes. Each CDR3 protein gets one entry after TCRdb re-called the 5' RACE reads with MiXCR. The profile shows some 140,000 distinct CDR3 sequences, about 7% of them singletons. With 4 bases removed from V and 5 bases from J, the gap between germline ends came to 13 bases. The CDR3 has 14 residues. CDR1 and CDR2 from the germline V gene are SGHKS and YYEKEE (reference sequence). The specimen sequenced was blood, either unsorted or a sorted T cell fraction (not recorded which). The TCR sequence derives from a female donor with ankylosing spondylitis or in good health (not recorded which). This chain uses TRBV5-5 with TRBJ1-5; D remains unclear. The CDR3 coding sequence is TGTGCCAGCAGCCAGAGTCCCGCGGATCAGCCCCAGCATTTT. Protein sequence: CASSQSPADQPQHF.